This record covers a single T cell receptor beta chain. Clones were read by immunoSEQ multiplex PCR, and TCRdb kept only the in-frame ones, dropping some. Altogether some 1,400,000 clones are present, roughly 96% being singletons, with the ten largest covering roughly 1.1%. This sample stems from a study of shared clonotypes between healthy human individuals. Germline V gene lookup returns CDR1 SGHAT and CDR2 FQNNGV. The CDR3 extends over 13 amino acids. The V and J ends lost 2 bases and 6 bases, in that order; junction bases with no gene match: 4. Sequencing was carried out using naive CD4+ T cells sorted from blood. Described subset: CD45RA+ positively selected. This chain links TRBV11-2 with TRBJ2-7; 7 bases align to TRBD2. This clonotype originated in a man under 40 in good health. CDR3 residues: CASSLFREGEQYF. Written as DNA, the CDR3 is TGTGCCAGCAGCTTATTCAGGGAGGGCGAGCAGTACTTC. Together with reference TRBV11-2 and TRBJ2-7, the CDR3 gives the full variable domain: EAGVAQSPRYKIIEKRQSVAFWCNPISGHATLYWYQQILGQGPKLLIQFQNNGVVDDSQLPKDRFSAERLKGVDSTLKIQPAKLEDSAVYLCASSLFREGEQYFGPGTRLTVT.